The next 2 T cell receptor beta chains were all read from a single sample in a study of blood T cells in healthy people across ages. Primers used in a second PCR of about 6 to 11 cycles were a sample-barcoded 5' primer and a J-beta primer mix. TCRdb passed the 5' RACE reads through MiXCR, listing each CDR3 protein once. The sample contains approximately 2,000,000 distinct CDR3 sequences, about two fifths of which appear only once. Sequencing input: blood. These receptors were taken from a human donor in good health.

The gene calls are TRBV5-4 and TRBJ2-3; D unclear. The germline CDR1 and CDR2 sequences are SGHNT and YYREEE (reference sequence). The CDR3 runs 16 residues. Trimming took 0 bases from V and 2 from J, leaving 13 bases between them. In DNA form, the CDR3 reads TGTGCCAGCAGCTTGGTTAAGGCCCCTAACACAGATACGCAGTATTTT. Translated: CASSLVKAPNTDTQYF.

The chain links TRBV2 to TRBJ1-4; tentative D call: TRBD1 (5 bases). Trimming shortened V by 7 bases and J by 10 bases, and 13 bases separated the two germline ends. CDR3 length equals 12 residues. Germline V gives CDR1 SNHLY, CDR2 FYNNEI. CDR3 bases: TGTGCCAGCAACTGGGACGATGGAAAACTGTTTTTT. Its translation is CASNWDDGKLFF.